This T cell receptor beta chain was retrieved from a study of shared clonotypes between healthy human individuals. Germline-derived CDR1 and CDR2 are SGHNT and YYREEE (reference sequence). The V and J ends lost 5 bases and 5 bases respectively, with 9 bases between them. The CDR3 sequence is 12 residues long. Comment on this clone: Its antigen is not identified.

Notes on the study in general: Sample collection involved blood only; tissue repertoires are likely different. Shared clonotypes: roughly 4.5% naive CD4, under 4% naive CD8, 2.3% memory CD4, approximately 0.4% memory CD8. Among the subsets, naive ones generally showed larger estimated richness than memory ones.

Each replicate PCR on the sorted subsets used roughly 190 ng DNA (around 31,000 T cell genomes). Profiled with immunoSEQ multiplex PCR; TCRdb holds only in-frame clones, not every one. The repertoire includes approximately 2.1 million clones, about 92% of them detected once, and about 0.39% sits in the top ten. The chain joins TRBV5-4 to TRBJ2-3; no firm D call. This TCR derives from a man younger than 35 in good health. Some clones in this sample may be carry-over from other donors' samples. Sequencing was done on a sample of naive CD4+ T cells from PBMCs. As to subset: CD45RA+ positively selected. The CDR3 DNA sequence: TGTGCCAGCAGTGACCGGGTAGATACGCAGTATTTT. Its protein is CASSDRVDTQYF. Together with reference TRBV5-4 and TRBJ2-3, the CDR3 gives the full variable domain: ETGVTQSPTHLIKTRGQQVTLRCSSQSGHNTVSWYQQALGQGPQFIFQYYREEENGRGNFPPRFSGLQFPNYSSELNVNALELDDSALYLCASSDRVDTQYFGPGTRLTVL.